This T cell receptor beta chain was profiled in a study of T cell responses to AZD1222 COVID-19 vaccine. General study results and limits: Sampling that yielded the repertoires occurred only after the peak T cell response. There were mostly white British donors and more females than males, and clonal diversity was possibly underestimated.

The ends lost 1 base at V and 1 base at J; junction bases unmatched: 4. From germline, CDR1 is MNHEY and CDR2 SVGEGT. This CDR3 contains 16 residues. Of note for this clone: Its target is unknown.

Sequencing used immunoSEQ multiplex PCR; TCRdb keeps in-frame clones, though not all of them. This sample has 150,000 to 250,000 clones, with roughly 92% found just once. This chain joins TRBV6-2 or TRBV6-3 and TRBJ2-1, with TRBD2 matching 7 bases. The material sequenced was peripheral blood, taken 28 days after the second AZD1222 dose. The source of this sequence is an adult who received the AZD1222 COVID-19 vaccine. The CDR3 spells CASSYWGGISYNEQFF. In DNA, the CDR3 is TGTGCCAGCAGTTACTGGGGGGGAATTTCCTACAATGAGCAGTTCTTC.